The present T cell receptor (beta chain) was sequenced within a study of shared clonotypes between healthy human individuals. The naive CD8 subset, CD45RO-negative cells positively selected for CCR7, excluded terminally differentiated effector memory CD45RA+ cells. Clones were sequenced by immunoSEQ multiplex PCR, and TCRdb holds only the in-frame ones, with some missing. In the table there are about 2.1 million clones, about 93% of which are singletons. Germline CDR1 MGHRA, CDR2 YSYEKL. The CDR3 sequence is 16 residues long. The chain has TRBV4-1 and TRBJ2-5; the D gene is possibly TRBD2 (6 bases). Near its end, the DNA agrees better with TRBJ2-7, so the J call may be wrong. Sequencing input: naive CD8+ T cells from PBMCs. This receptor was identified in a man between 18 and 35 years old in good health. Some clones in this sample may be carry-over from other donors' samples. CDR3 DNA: TGCGCCAGCAGCCAAAATGGTTACGGGAGCTCCTACGAGCAGTACTTC. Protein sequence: CASSQNGYGSSYEQYF.